These 19 T cell receptor beta chains share one sample of origin, sequenced in a study of T cell repertoires in cytomegalovirus infection. TCRdb re-derived calls from the reads in MiXCR, one entry per CDR3 protein. The sample has about 600,000 distinct CDR3 sequences; 20% to 25% are singletons. The sequenced sample was CD8+ T cells from PBMCs. The receptors originated from a human donor in good health (CMV status not recorded). Some clones in this sample may be carry-over from other donors' samples.

This clonotype was counted only a few times. The chain couples TRBV10-3 to TRBJ1-5; D is unclear. Trimming removed 0 bases at V and 9 bases at J, with 6 bases between. The CDR3 extends over 12 amino acids. Germline-derived CDR1 and CDR2 are ENHRY and SYGVKD. The CDR3, as DNA: TGTGCCATCAGTGAGTCGAAAGGGCCCCAGCATTTT. This translates into CAISESKGPQHF.

In its sample, this clonotype was seen many times. The rearrangement links TRBV5-6 to TRBJ2-3; D might be TRBD1 (6 bases). The length of the CDR3 is 15 residues. The germline V gene has CDR1 SGHDT and CDR2 YYEEEE. Trimming removed 2 bases from V and 0 bases from J, with 10 bases in between. Here the CDR3 DNA reads TGTGCCAGCAGCTTAGGGGGAGCTAGCACAGATACGCAGTATTTT. This encodes CASSLGGASTDTQYF.

This clonotype was observed at least ten times. V usage is TRBV7-8 and J usage is TRBJ2-1, with TRBD2 identical over 9 bases. With 5 bases clipped from V and 4 bases from J, the junction kept 9 bases outside the gene matches. CDR3 length equals 16 residues. Germline V gene lookup returns CDR1 SGHVS and CDR2 FQNEAQ. The CDR3 nucleotides are TGTGCCAGCAGCACGCCTCTAGCGGGGCCATACAATGAGCAGTTCTTC. Protein: CASSTPLAGPYNEQFF.

The chain is built from TRBV7-6 and TRBJ2-5; D gene uncertain. The CDR3 is 13 amino acids. Germline CDR1 reads SGHVS; CDR2 reads FNYEAQ. V gave up 6 bases and J gave up 5 bases, with 13 bases separating them. The CDR3 region has the DNA TGTGCCAGCAGTTCGACGGTGGGGGAGACCCAGTACTTC. It specifies CASSSTVGETQYF.

The chain couples TRBV29-1 to TRBJ2-3; D is possibly TRBD1 (5 bases). The CDR3 is 12 amino acids. The germline CDR1 and CDR2 sequences are SQVTM and ANQGSEA. Trimming cost V 6 bases and J 5 bases, with 12 bases left between them. The CDR3 bases are TGCAGCGTGCGCGCTACAGGAGATACGCAGTATTTT. Residues: CSVRATGDTQYF.

This clonotype was counted many times. This chain joins TRBV7-8 and TRBJ2-7; TRBD1 agrees at 10 bases. CDR1 SGHVS and CDR2 FQNEAQ come from the germline V gene. The CDR3 extends over 13 amino acids. V lost 8 bases to trimming and J lost 4 bases; unmatched junction nucleotides: 5. The CDR3 sequence is CASVDRGRYEQYF. The CDR3 DNA follows: TGTGCCAGCGTAGACAGGGGGCGGTACGAGCAGTACTTC.

This clonotype has a handful of counts. The gene calls are TRBV19 and TRBJ2-1; 10 nucleotides match TRBD2. The length of the CDR3 is 16 residues. The trim removed 4 bases at V and 8 bases at J, leaving 11 bases unmatched. Germline-derived CDR1 and CDR2 are LNHDA and SQIVND (reference sequence). CDR3 DNA sequence: TGTGCCAGTAGTACCCGCCGAAGCGGGGGGGGGTATGAGCAGTTCTTC. It is translated as CASSTRRSGGGYEQFF.

This clonotype was counted only a few times. This sequence joins TRBV19 and TRBJ2-5; perhaps TRBD2 as D (5 bases). Germline values: CDR1 LNHDA, CDR2 SQIVND (reference sequence). CDR3 length: 13 amino acids. V was cut by 6 bases and J by 5 bases, with 13 bases left in between. The CDR3 region is CASSRGSRETQYF. The DNA for the CDR3 is TGTGCCAGTAGCCGGGGATCTAGGGAGACCCAGTACTTC. The complete variable domain, with remaining parts taken from reference TRBV19 and TRBJ2-5, reads DGGITQSPKYLFRKEGQNVTLSCEQNLNHDAMYWYRQDPGQGLRLIYYSQIVNDFQKGDIAEGYSVSREKKESFPLTVTSAQKNPTAFYLCASSRGSRETQYFGPGTRLLVL.

This rearrangement joins TRBV10-3 to TRBJ2-3, with 9 bases matching TRBD2. This CDR3 has 15 amino acids. The trim removed 2 bases at V and 4 bases at J, leaving 4 bases unmatched. From germline, CDR1 is ENHRY and CDR2 SYGVKD. The CDR3 coding sequence is TGTGCCATCAGTGAGGATAGCGGGGGCGCAGATACGCAGTATTTT. This codes for CAISEDSGGADTQYF.

J is TRBJ2-5 and V is TRBV7-9, with TRBD1 matching 7 bases. The V and J ends lost 8 bases and 5 bases, in that order; junction bases with no gene match: 11. Per the germline V gene, CDR1 is SEHNR and CDR2 is FQNEAQ (reference sequence). This CDR3 spans 14 amino acids. CDR3 residues: CASLGGAYMETQYF. CDR3 bases: TGTGCCAGCCTAGGGGGCGCTTATATGGAGACCCAGTACTTC.

This clonotype has just a few counts. The chain is built from TRBV20-1 and TRBJ1-1; TRBD1 might be the D (6 bases). CDR1 is DFQATT, CDR2 SNEGSKA, per germline (reference sequence). V was trimmed by 0 bases and J by 4 bases, leaving 15 bases between them. CDR3 length: 15 residues. CDR3 loop: CSARDGGGLGTEAFF. The CDR3 bases are TGCAGTGCTAGAGATGGGGGGGGCTTGGGCACTGAAGCTTTCTTT.

This clonotype has only a few counts. The chain has TRBV2 and TRBJ2-1, with 9 bases identical to TRBD2. The CDR3 contains 16 residues. With 0 bases clipped from V and 8 bases from J, the junction kept 8 bases outside the gene matches. The germline CDR1 and CDR2 sequences are SNHLY and FYNNEI. This CDR3 reads CASSEAPSGGLDEQFF. DNA for the CDR3: TGTGCCAGCAGTGAAGCGCCGAGCGGGGGGTTAGATGAGCAGTTCTTC.

There are many counts of this clonotype. V gene TRBV14 combines with J gene TRBJ2-1; D is possibly TRBD2 (7 bases). V lost 5 bases and J lost 10, with 12 bases in between. Germline CDR1 reads SGHDN; CDR2 reads FVKESK. This CDR3 has 12 amino acids. CDR3 in DNA: TGTGCCAGCAGCGGGGGGGCCCGAGAGCAGTTCTTC. This gives the protein CASSGGAREQFF.

This clonotype appeared a few times. The chain links TRBV5-1 to TRBJ2-1, with 8 bases that match TRBD2. V lost 4 bases to trimming and J lost 10 bases; unmatched junction nucleotides: 7. Germline V gives CDR1 SGHRS, CDR2 YFSETQ. The CDR3 runs 13 residues. CDR3 region: CASSIGGAWEQFF. CDR3 sequence (DNA): TGCGCCAGCAGCATCGGGGGGGCCTGGGAGCAGTTCTTC.

Many counts were recorded for this clonotype. The chain recombines TRBV7-3 with TRBJ2-6; no clear D. CDR3 length: 14 amino acids. The V end lost 3 bases, the J end lost 4 bases, and 7 bases lay between the germline ends. Germline lookup yields CDR1 SGHTA and CDR2 FQGTGA. The CDR3 region has the DNA TGTGCCAGCAGCTTCCTTGGAGGGGCCAACGTCCTGACTTTC. This codes for CASSFLGGANVLTF.

This clonotype was detected many times. The gene calls are TRBV7-2 and TRBJ2-7; no firm D call. V lost 2 bases and J 3 bases, leaving 11 bases between the germline ends. This CDR3 is 14 amino acids long. Germline CDR1 is SGHTA and CDR2 is FQGNSA. CDR3: CASSLNGAGYEQYF. The CDR3 coding sequence is TGTGCCAGCAGCTTAAATGGAGCCGGCTACGAGCAGTACTTC.

This clonotype was seen more than once but under ten times. The chain couples TRBV4-1 to TRBJ1-2; 7 bases match TRBD1. Germline-derived CDR1 and CDR2 are MGHRA and YSYEKL. Trimming at V came to 4 bases and at J to 0 bases, leaving 2 bases not matched to a gene. The CDR3 consists of 14 residues. The chain's CDR3 is CASSRQGTNYGYTF. The CDR3 nucleotides are TGCGCCAGCAGCCGACAGGGAACTAACTATGGCTACACCTTC.

The table lists this clonotype with a few counts. The chain recombines TRBV28 with TRBJ2-2; 10 positions agree with TRBD1. Germline V gene data show CDR1 as MDHEN and CDR2 as SYDVKM. V was clipped by 6 bases and J by 6 bases; unmatched bases: 13. The CDR3 extends over 17 amino acids. CDR3 sequence reads: CASSLGTGTGDSGELFF. The CDR3 nucleotides are TGTGCCAGCAGCCTTGGGACCGGGACAGGGGATTCCGGGGAGCTGTTTTTT.

This rearrangement joins TRBV12-3 or TRBV12-4 to TRBJ1-1; D perhaps matches TRBD1 (5 bases). The V and J ends lost 6 bases and 6 bases respectively, with 17 bases between them. The CDR3 runs to 14 residues. CDR3 sequence reads: CASSPSGVMAEAFF. CDR3 coding DNA: TGTGCCAGCAGCCCGTCGGGGGTAATGGCTGAAGCTTTCTTT.